Each of the 19 T cell receptor beta chains below was sequenced from the same sample in a study of blood T cell repertoires in COVID-19. Sequencing was performed with immunoSEQ multiplex PCR; in TCRdb, only in-frame clones are kept and a portion is missing. The sample has 290,000 or so clones; more than 85% are singletons. Source material: peripheral blood. Receptor source: a man in his 70s with acute or convalescent COVID-19.

V usage is TRBV28 and J usage is TRBJ1-3; maybe TRBD1 (6 bases). Germline V CDR1 and CDR2: MDHEN, SYDVKM. V gave up 5 bases and J gave up 0 bases, with 32 bases separating them. The CDR3 has 22 residues. CDR3 sequence: CASSPERLFSPLTGDSGNTIYF. In DNA, the CDR3 is TGTGCCAGCAGTCCAGAACGTCTTTTTTCCCCATTGACAGGAGACTCTGGAAACACCATATATTTT.

The chain links TRBV28 to TRBJ1-1, with a tentative D call TRBD1 (6 bases). Deletions cut 5 bases from V and 0 bases from J, with 16 bases between. CDR1 is MDHEN, CDR2 SYDVKM, per germline. This CDR3 has 16 residues. CDR3 coding DNA: TGTGCCAGCAGTGGGGCCGGACAGAAAATGAACACTGAAGCTTTCTTT. It is translated as CASSGAGQKMNTEAFF.

This clone was counted a few times. J is TRBJ1-6 and V is TRBV9; TRBD1 agrees at 7 bases. There are 15 residues in the CDR3. With 2 bases clipped from V and 9 bases from J, the junction kept 8 bases outside the gene matches. In germline, CDR1 is SGDLS, CDR2 YYNGEE. The CDR3, as DNA: TGTGCCAGCAGCGTCTCCGTGACAGGGACTTCACCCCTCCACTTT. Its translation: CASSVSVTGTSPLHF.

This clone was found once. A much larger clone differs from this one at a single base, so this may be a read error. This sample includes further DNA sequences coding for the same CDR3. This chain uses TRBV4-1 with TRBJ1-2; no reliable D call. There are 13 residues in the CDR3. Germline CDR1 is MGHRA and CDR2 is YSYEKL. V was shortened by 0 bases and J by 2 bases, with 4 bases between the two germline ends. CDR3 nucleotide sequence: TGCGCCAGCAGCCAAGACCGGAACTATGGCTACACCTTC. It specifies CASSQDRNYGYTF.

V and J are TRBV7-9 and TRBJ2-3; the match to TRBD2 covers 7 bases. The CDR3 has 16 residues. CDR1 SEHNR and CDR2 FQNEAQ come from the germline V gene (reference sequence). V trimming: 5 bases; J trimming: 6 bases; junction bases outside the gene matches: 14. The CDR3 DNA reads as TGTGCCAGCAGCCCTTGGGGAGCGGGAATGGGGGATACGCAGTATTTT. Translating gives CASSPWGAGMGDTQYF.

The V call is TRBV5-1, the J call TRBJ2-2; 10 nucleotides align to TRBD1. The V and J ends lost 0 bases and 5 bases, in that order; junction bases with no gene match: 4. From germline, CDR1 is SGHRS and CDR2 YFSETQ. This CDR3 spans 16 amino acids. CDR3 region: CASSLAGTGATGELFF. The CDR3 DNA follows: TGCGCCAGCAGCTTGGCCGGGACAGGGGCAACCGGGGAGCTGTTTTTT.

The chain combines TRBV10-3 with TRBJ2-5; maybe TRBD1 (5 bases). The germline gives CDR1 ENHRY, CDR2 SYGVKD. Trimming took off 7 bases at V and 3 bases at J, with 12 bases between the two ends. The CDR3 totals 13 residues. The CDR3 reads CAIKDLGEETQYF. Written as DNA, the CDR3 is TGTGCCATCAAAGACCTAGGGGAAGAGACCCAGTACTTC.

This chain joins TRBV7-3 and TRBJ2-7; 9 nucleotides match TRBD2. The J segment lost 1 base and the V segment lost 4 bases, leaving 8 bases of the junction unmatched. The CDR3 consists of 16 residues. Germline V gene sequence: CDR1 SGHTA, CDR2 FQGTGA. CDR3 bases: TGTGCCAGCAGCTCCACCGGGACTAGCAATTCCTACGAGCAGTACTTC. This codes for CASSSTGTSNSYEQYF.

Remarks on this clone: An end of the junction differs from the germline gene, which may be a read error. This chain joins TRBV19 and TRBJ1-1, with 8 bases lining up with TRBD1. This CDR3 comprises 18 residues. CDR1 is LNHDA, CDR2 SQIVND, per germline (reference sequence). The CDR3 DNA sequence: TGCAGTTTACCCTGCGGACGGACAGGGAGATACTCTGACACTGAAGCTTTCTTT. This encodes CSLPCGRTGRYSDTEAFF.

This chain connects TRBV4-2 to TRBJ2-2; 8 positions match TRBD2. CDR1 is LGHNA and CDR2 is YNFKEQ in the germline V gene. V trimming: 1 base; J trimming: 2 bases; junction bases outside the gene matches: 15. CDR3 length: 20 amino acids. CDR3 DNA: TGTGCCAGCAGCCAAGGTGTCAGGGCTAGCGGGCACCGAAACACCGGGGAGCTGTTTTTT. Protein sequence: CASSQGVRASGHRNTGELFF.

V is TRBV10-3 and J is TRBJ2-3; the D is unclear. Germline loops: CDR1 ENHRY, CDR2 SYGVKD. The CDR3 has 14 residues. Trimming left V 10 bases short and J 0 bases short, with 14 bases between. CDR3 sequence: CANANSSSTDTQYF. In DNA, the CDR3 is TGTGCCAACGCGAACAGCTCTAGCACAGATACGCAGTATTTT.

This clone has more than one count but fewer than ten. The J gene is TRBJ1-1, the V gene TRBV7-9; D gene uncertain. Trimming took off 4 bases at V and 1 base at J, with 22 bases between the two ends. This CDR3 spans 18 amino acids. Germline values: CDR1 SEHNR, CDR2 FQNEAQ (reference sequence). The CDR3 bases are TGTGCCAGCAGCTCGCCGTTGATACTACTTACACAGAACACTGAAGCTTTCTTT. Translation gives CASSSPLILLTQNTEAFF.

The V gene is TRBV18, the J gene TRBJ2-7, with TRBD1 as a possible D gene (6 bases). The germline V and J ends were trimmed by 6 bases and 1 base, with 16 bases remaining between them. Germline V gene lookup returns CDR1 KGHSH and CDR2 LQKENI. This CDR3 is built from 15 residues. The chain's CDR3 is CASSSSRQASYEQYF. For the CDR3, the DNA is TGTGCCAGCTCCTCTTCCCGACAGGCTTCCTACGAGCAGTACTTC.

V is TRBV5-1 and J is TRBJ2-5; TRBD2 matches at 7 bases. V shed 1 base, J shed 2 bases, and the junction held 2 bases outside the gene matches. CDR1 is SGHRS, CDR2 YFSETQ, per germline. This CDR3 comprises 14 residues. This CDR3 reads CASSLSGGQETQYF. CDR3 in DNA: TGCGCCAGCAGCTTGTCCGGGGGGCAAGAGACCCAGTACTTC.

This chain uses TRBV28 with TRBJ2-1; TRBD1 agrees at 7 bases. The V and J ends lost 6 bases and 5 bases, in that order; junction bases with no gene match: 10. This CDR3 spans 15 amino acids. The germline V gene encodes CDR1 MDHEN and CDR2 SYDVKM. The CDR3 loop is CASSPVTGFNNEQFF. The CDR3 DNA is TGTGCCAGCAGCCCGGTGACAGGGTTCAACAATGAGCAGTTCTTC.

This clone was seen a few times. This chain joins TRBV19 and TRBJ1-6; 9 bases are a match to TRBD1. This CDR3 is 14 amino acids long. In germline, CDR1 is LNHDA, CDR2 SQIVND (reference sequence). The J segment lost 11 bases and the V segment lost 4 bases, leaving 6 bases of the junction unmatched. The CDR3 sequence is CASSTRQGVPPLHF. The CDR3 coding sequence is TGTGCCAGTAGTACGCGACAGGGGGTTCCACCCCTCCACTTT. Full variable domain (missing parts from reference TRBV19 and TRBJ1-6): DGGITQSPKYLFRKEGQNVTLSCEQNLNHDAMYWYRQDPGQGLRLIYYSQIVNDFQKGDIAEGYSVSREKKESFPLTVTSAQKNPTAFYLCASSTRQGVPPLHFGNGTRLTVT.

The chain is built from TRBV5-4 and TRBJ1-3; D possibly corresponds to TRBD1 (6 bases). CDR3 size: 16 residues. Trimming left V 5 bases short and J 0 bases short, with 15 bases between. The V gene's germline CDR1 is SGHNT and CDR2 YYREEE (reference sequence). CDR3 nucleotides: TGTGCCAGCAGGCCCGGCGGACAGTACTCTGGAAACACCATATATTTT. Its protein product is CASRPGGQYSGNTIYF. Combining the CDR3 with reference TRBV5-4 and TRBJ1-3 gives the whole variable domain ETGVTQSPTHLIKTRGQQVTLRCSSQSGHNTVSWYQQALGQGPQFIFQYYREEENGRGNFPPRFSGLQFPNYSSELNVNALELDDSALYLCASRPGGQYSGNTIYFGEGSWLTVV.

In this sample, this clone turned up once. In DNA form, the CDR3 reads TGTGCCAGCAGCCCAGGAGCCGGGAGGAATTCACCCCTCCACTTT. Its protein is CASSPGAGRNSPLHF. The genes are TRBV7-3 and TRBJ1-6; D gene ambiguous. Germline V gene lookup returns CDR1 SGHTA and CDR2 FQGTGA. V dropped 5 bases and J dropped 7 bases, with 15 bases sitting between them. The CDR3 has 15 residues.

CDR3 in DNA: TGTGCCACCAGCGGTGGGGGACAGGCTCAAGAGACCCAGTACTTC. As protein: CATSGGGQAQETQYF. The chain employs TRBV15 and TRBJ2-5, with TRBD1 identical over 8 bases. The junction had 7 bases not matched to a gene; V was cut back by 5 bases and J by 2 bases. This CDR3 has 15 amino acids. Germline-derived CDR1 and CDR2 are LNHNV and YYDKDF (reference sequence).